Given below is one T cell receptor (beta chain) in context. Its cognate antigen is unknown. The donors gave bone marrow, and they were healthy. This sample was taken from a study of cytomegalovirus exposure and HLA in healthy donors. Study results and limitations: Accurate prediction of HLA-A and HLA-B alleles (for most subjects) was reportedly achieved from TCR beta sequences. Researchers reported in a later analysis that common viral pathogens appeared linked to several top clusters. Later genetic work tied a missense DCLRE1C variant to beta-chain V and J trimming.

The V gene's germline CDR1 is SNHLY and CDR2 FYNNEI. Trimming cost V 2 bases and J 5 bases; bases outside gene matches: 3. The CDR3 totals 15 residues. 13 Jbeta primers and 60 Vbeta primers were used for the PCR. Measured with immunoSEQ multiplex PCR; TCRdb has only the in-frame clones, and not every one. Of 150,000 or so clones listed, around four fifths are singletons. Material for sequencing was PBMCs. This sequence was found in a female donor in good health and CMV-seronegative. The chain uses TRBV2 and TRBJ2-5; 12 bases map to TRBD2. For the CDR3, the DNA is TGTGCCAGCAGTGAAACTAGCGGGAGGAGCGAGACCCAGTACTTC. Translating gives CASSETSGRSETQYF.